Listed below are T cell receptor beta chains from one sample, sequenced in a study of spatial heterogeneity in lung cancer. TCRdb independently ran MiXCR on the 5' RACE reads; one entry per CDR3 protein. The table lists about 42,000 distinct CDR3 sequences, approximately 6.5% of them singletons, with about two fifths in the top ten. The source material was PBMCs, sampled at surgery. The receptor set was obtained from a female donor with early-stage non-small cell lung cancer. Both conserved end residues are part of each CDR3. A D gene is named only where the DNA matches it firmly. Some rows have no size entry. The others give once, few or many, or a class for an expanded clone.

j_gene,len,abundance,d_gene,v_gene,CDR3aa,CDR3nt
TRBJ1-5,14,few,TRBD1,TRBV4-1,CASSPTGGNQPQHF,TGCGCCAGCAGCCCTACAGGGGGCAATCAGCCCCAGCATTTT
TRBJ1-1,12,-,-,TRBV6-6,CASSYILAEAFF,TGTGCCAGCAGTTACATCTTGGCTGAAGCTTTCTTT
TRBJ1-6,14,many,-,TRBV12-3/TRBV12-4,CASSLWGDNSPLHF,TGTGCCAGCAGTTTATGGGGGGATAATTCACCCCTCCACTTT
TRBJ1-6,14,few,TRBD1,TRBV3-1,CASSQQQGNSPLHF,TGTGCCAGCAGCCAACAACAGGGGAATTCACCCCTCCACTTT
TRBJ2-1,13,many,-,TRBV7-3,CASSLGREHEQFF,TGTGCCAGCAGCTTAGGGCGGGAACATGAGCAGTTCTTC
TRBJ2-3,17,few,TRBD2,TRBV24-1,CATSDLKRGGRPDTQYF,TGTGCCACCAGTGATTTGAAGCGGGGGGGCCGCCCAGATACGCAGTATTTT
TRBJ1-1,14,few,-,TRBV7-9,CASSSLRGSTEAFF,TGTGCCAGCAGCTCTCTACGGGGGTCAACTGAAGCTTTCTTT
TRBJ2-7,14,few,TRBD1,TRBV6-2/TRBV6-3,CASRQTGTGAEQYF,TGTGCCAGCAGACAAACCGGGACAGGGGCCGAGCAGTACTTC
TRBJ1-5,15,many,-,TRBV2,CASSLQTGSNQPQHF,TGTGCCAGCAGCCTCCAGACAGGCAGCAATCAGCCCCAGCATTTT
TRBJ2-3,13,many,-,TRBV28,CASSSRGADTQYF,TGTGCCAGCAGTTCCAGGGGGGCAGATACGCAGTATTTT
TRBJ1-3,15,-,-,TRBV4-1,CASSQGLVRGNTIYF,TGCGCCAGCAGCCAAGGGCTAGTACGTGGAAACACCATATATTTT
TRBJ1-5,17,-,TRBD1,TRBV10-3,CAISEAPSPGGSQPQHF,TGTGCCATCAGTGAGGCCCCTTCCCCAGGGGGAAGTCAGCCCCAGCATTTT
TRBJ2-7,14,many,TRBD1,TRBV6-2/TRBV6-3,CASRNDRGPYEQYF,TGTGCCAGCAGAAACGACAGGGGGCCCTACGAGCAGTACTTC